A selection of T cell receptor beta chains follows, all from one sample in a study of blood T cells in healthy people across ages. Using its own MiXCR run on the 5' RACE reads, TCRdb lists one record per CDR3 protein. The table has about 800,000 distinct CDR3 sequences, about 25% seen once; the top ten hold under 4.5%. A further study also used this sample, focusing on T cells of mothers and their children.

Sample: blood. These receptors all stem from a boy between 5 and 17 years old in good health. CDR3s include the opening cysteine and the closing phenylalanine or tryptophan. Fields, in order: D gene, J gene, clone size, V gene, CDR3 DNA, CDR3 protein. D genes are given only for firm matches. Clone size, where shown, is once, few, many, or a class for clones that have expanded.

d_gene: NA; j_gene: TRBJ1-4; abundance: many; v_gene: TRBV12-3/TRBV12-4; CDR3nt: TGTGCCAGCAGTTTAGTAGGGGCAACTAATGAAAAACTGTTTTTT; CDR3aa: CASSLVGATNEKLFF
d_gene: NA; j_gene: TRBJ1-4; abundance: NA; v_gene: TRBV12-3/TRBV12-4; CDR3nt: TGTGCCAGCAGTTTTGATACAACTAATGAAAAACTGTTTTTT; CDR3aa: CASSFDTTNEKLFF
d_gene: NA; j_gene: TRBJ2-7; abundance: few; v_gene: TRBV28; CDR3nt: TGTGCCAGCAGCCCCTTGATAGGCGGGGGCCCCTACGAGCAGTACTTC; CDR3aa: CASSPLIGGGPYEQYF
d_gene: TRBD2; j_gene: TRBJ2-5; abundance: NA; v_gene: TRBV6-5; CDR3nt: TGTGCCAGCAGTTACTCAGGCGGGAGGGCCCGGGAGACCCAGTACTTC; CDR3aa: CASSYSGGRARETQYF
d_gene: NA; j_gene: TRBJ2-1; abundance: few; v_gene: TRBV5-1; CDR3nt: TGCGCCAGCAGCTTGGAGGTGGGTCCTTACAATGAGCAGTTCTTC; CDR3aa: CASSLEVGPYNEQFF
d_gene: TRBD2; j_gene: TRBJ2-1; abundance: few; v_gene: TRBV7-9; CDR3nt: TGTGCCAGCAGCAAAGAGACTAGCCTGTACAATGAGCAGTTCTTC; CDR3aa: CASSKETSLYNEQFF
d_gene: TRBD1; j_gene: TRBJ2-5; abundance: few; v_gene: TRBV25-1; CDR3nt: TGTGCCAGCAGTGAAGTAACAGGGGATAGGGAGACCCAGTACTTC; CDR3aa: CASSEVTGDRETQYF
d_gene: TRBD1; j_gene: TRBJ2-5; abundance: few; v_gene: TRBV15; CDR3nt: TGTGCCACCAGCAGAGGTGACGGGGGGACAGGGGAGACCCAGTACTTC; CDR3aa: CATSRGDGGTGETQYF
d_gene: TRBD1; j_gene: TRBJ2-7; abundance: NA; v_gene: TRBV12-3/TRBV12-4; CDR3nt: TGTGCCAGCAGTTTCACGTCAGGGGGCGCGTCCGAGCAGTACTTC; CDR3aa: CASSFTSGGASEQYF
d_gene: NA; j_gene: TRBJ1-2; abundance: NA; v_gene: TRBV7-2; CDR3nt: TGTGCCAGCAGCTCAACCCAGGGGTGGAGGGGCTACACCTTC; CDR3aa: CASSSTQGWRGYTF
d_gene: NA; j_gene: TRBJ2-5; abundance: NA; v_gene: TRBV5-5; CDR3nt: TGTGCCAGCAGCTTGTACAGCTCGGGAGAGACCCAGTACTTC; CDR3aa: CASSLYSSGETQYF
d_gene: TRBD1; j_gene: TRBJ1-1; abundance: NA; v_gene: TRBV20-1; CDR3nt: TGCAGTGCTCGTCGGGACAGGGAAGGTGTCACTGAAGCTTTCTTT; CDR3aa: CSARRDREGVTEAFF
d_gene: NA; j_gene: TRBJ2-1; abundance: few; v_gene: TRBV4-3; CDR3nt: TGCGCCAGCAGCCAAGTTACGGTCTACAATGAGCAGTTCTTC; CDR3aa: CASSQVTVYNEQFF
d_gene: TRBD2; j_gene: TRBJ2-1; abundance: NA; v_gene: TRBV4-1; CDR3nt: TGCGCCAGCAGCCAACCGCGGGGGGGCTATTCGAATGAGCAGTTCTTC; CDR3aa: CASSQPRGGYSNEQFF
d_gene: NA; j_gene: TRBJ2-7; abundance: NA; v_gene: TRBV9; CDR3nt: TGTGCCAGCAGCGTAAGTGGCGGCAACTACGAGCAGTACTTC; CDR3aa: CASSVSGGNYEQYF
d_gene: TRBD1; j_gene: TRBJ2-1; abundance: NA; v_gene: TRBV20-1; CDR3nt: TGCAGTCATAACCGGGACAGGGGGGACAATGAGCAGTTCTTC; CDR3aa: CSHNRDRGDNEQFF
d_gene: TRBD1; j_gene: TRBJ2-5; abundance: few; v_gene: TRBV20-1; CDR3nt: TGCAGTGCTGCCGACAGGGGGGACCGATGGGAGCAGTACTTC; CDR3aa: CSAADRGDRWEQYF
d_gene: NA; j_gene: TRBJ2-7; abundance: NA; v_gene: TRBV30; CDR3nt: TGTGCCTGGACTGGGTCGGCAGACAGGCTCTACGAGCAGTACTTC; CDR3aa: CAWTGSADRLYEQYF
d_gene: NA; j_gene: TRBJ2-4; abundance: NA; v_gene: TRBV4-1; CDR3nt: TGCGCCAGCAGCCAAGAGGGGAGAGGTGGCCCAAACATTCAGTACTTC; CDR3aa: CASSQEGRGGPNIQYF
d_gene: NA; j_gene: TRBJ2-1; abundance: NA; v_gene: TRBV3-1; CDR3nt: TGTGCCAGCAGCCAGGACTATACTGAGCAGTTCTTC; CDR3aa: CASSQDYTEQFF
d_gene: NA; j_gene: TRBJ2-1; abundance: NA; v_gene: TRBV15; CDR3nt: TGTGCCACCAGCAGTTTAGGGCCAGGAGGGGATTCCTACAATGAGCAGTTCTTC; CDR3aa: CATSSLGPGGDSYNEQFF
d_gene: TRBD2; j_gene: TRBJ2-3; abundance: NA; v_gene: TRBV28; CDR3nt: TGTGCCAGCAGTCTCCGCGGACTAGTAACAGATACGCAGTATTTT; CDR3aa: CASSLRGLVTDTQYF
d_gene: NA; j_gene: TRBJ2-1; abundance: NA; v_gene: TRBV7-2; CDR3nt: TGTGCCAGCAGCTTAGGTATGCGCACCACGTCCTACAATGAGCAGTTCTTC; CDR3aa: CASSLGMRTTSYNEQFF
d_gene: TRBD2; j_gene: TRBJ2-7; abundance: NA; v_gene: TRBV7-9; CDR3nt: TGTGCCAGCAGCCCAGGGAGGGAGGGCTCCTACGAGCAGTACTTC; CDR3aa: CASSPGREGSYEQYF
d_gene: TRBD2; j_gene: TRBJ2-5; abundance: few; v_gene: TRBV5-6; CDR3nt: TGTGCCAGCAGCTTGGGGGCTAGCGGGAAAACGGAGACCCAGTACTTC; CDR3aa: CASSLGASGKTETQYF
d_gene: NA; j_gene: TRBJ1-4; abundance: NA; v_gene: TRBV7-2; CDR3nt: TGTGCCAGCAGCTCACGGCTCGGCTCTGGTGAAAAACTGTTTTTT; CDR3aa: CASSSRLGSGEKLFF
d_gene: NA; j_gene: TRBJ1-1; abundance: few; v_gene: TRBV5-1; CDR3nt: TGCGCCAGCAGCTTGAACTGGGGTGTTGGGACTGAAGCTTTCTTT; CDR3aa: CASSLNWGVGTEAFF
d_gene: NA; j_gene: TRBJ1-5; abundance: NA; v_gene: TRBV20-1; CDR3nt: TGCAGTGCAAGGAGTAGACAGCTCAATCAGCCCCAGCATTTT; CDR3aa: CSARSRQLNQPQHF
d_gene: NA; j_gene: TRBJ2-7; abundance: few; v_gene: TRBV7-3; CDR3nt: TGTGCCAGCAGCCCCCAGGGTGGAGCCTACGAGCAGTACTTC; CDR3aa: CASSPQGGAYEQYF
d_gene: NA; j_gene: TRBJ2-3; abundance: NA; v_gene: TRBV20-1; CDR3nt: TGCAGTGCTAGAGATGCCCGGGCAGGGGGACTTACAGATACGCAGTATTTT; CDR3aa: CSARDARAGGLTDTQYF
d_gene: TRBD2; j_gene: TRBJ2-7; abundance: NA; v_gene: TRBV7-2; CDR3nt: TGTGCCAGCAGCTTAGCCGGAGCGGGGGTAACCTACGAGCAGTACTTC; CDR3aa: CASSLAGAGVTYEQYF
d_gene: NA; j_gene: TRBJ1-1; abundance: NA; v_gene: TRBV5-5; CDR3nt: TGTGCCAGCAGCCGATTGCTAGGGGGTAGGACTGAAGCTTTCTTT; CDR3aa: CASSRLLGGRTEAFF
d_gene: NA; j_gene: TRBJ2-2; abundance: few; v_gene: TRBV4-1; CDR3nt: TGCGCCAGCGGCCAAGATTACGCCGGGGAGCTGTTTTTT; CDR3aa: CASGQDYAGELFF
d_gene: NA; j_gene: TRBJ2-7; abundance: NA; v_gene: TRBV29-1; CDR3nt: TGCAGCGTTGAAGAGGGGGTACCCTACGAGCAGTACTTC; CDR3aa: CSVEEGVPYEQYF
d_gene: TRBD2; j_gene: TRBJ2-2; abundance: NA; v_gene: TRBV28; CDR3nt: TGTGCCAGCAGTTTCCAGCGGGAGAACACCGGGGAGCTGTTTTTT; CDR3aa: CASSFQRENTGELFF
d_gene: NA; j_gene: TRBJ2-1; abundance: NA; v_gene: TRBV15; CDR3nt: TGTGCCACCAGCAGGGGCAGCTCCTACAATGAGCAGTTCTTC; CDR3aa: CATSRGSSYNEQFF
d_gene: NA; j_gene: TRBJ2-7; abundance: few; v_gene: TRBV4-3; CDR3nt: TGCGCCAGCAGCCATAGGGGGGAAGCCTACGAGCAGTACTTC; CDR3aa: CASSHRGEAYEQYF
d_gene: NA; j_gene: TRBJ1-4; abundance: NA; v_gene: TRBV12-3/TRBV12-4; CDR3nt: TGTGCCGGCAGTTTAGTGCAGGGCGCGGGTGAAAAACTGTTTTTT; CDR3aa: CAGSLVQGAGEKLFF
d_gene: NA; j_gene: TRBJ2-4; abundance: NA; v_gene: TRBV30; CDR3nt: TGTGCCGGGGCACGACTGAATACAGGGACTCCGTCGGCCAAAAACATTCAGTACTTC; CDR3aa: CAGARLNTGTPSAKNIQYF
d_gene: NA; j_gene: TRBJ1-2; abundance: few; v_gene: TRBV6-5; CDR3nt: TGTGCCAGCAGTTACTGGAGTGGGGGAGGCTACACCTTC; CDR3aa: CASSYWSGGGYTF
d_gene: TRBD2; j_gene: TRBJ2-6; abundance: NA; v_gene: TRBV3-1; CDR3nt: TGTGCCAGCAGCCAAGGAGGACTAGCGGGAGGCGTCTCTGGGGCCAACGTCCTGACTTTC; CDR3aa: CASSQGGLAGGVSGANVLTF
d_gene: TRBD2; j_gene: TRBJ2-7; abundance: NA; v_gene: TRBV6-2/TRBV6-3; CDR3nt: TGTGCCAGCCGTCTTGGGACTAGCGGGCACAGCTCCTACGAGCAGTACTTC; CDR3aa: CASRLGTSGHSSYEQYF
d_gene: NA; j_gene: TRBJ1-1; abundance: NA; v_gene: TRBV6-1; CDR3nt: TGTGCCAGCAGTGATCGGTCCCTTACTGAAGCTTTCTTT; CDR3aa: CASSDRSLTEAFF
d_gene: NA; j_gene: TRBJ2-7; abundance: NA; v_gene: TRBV12-3/TRBV12-4; CDR3nt: TGTGCCAGCAGTGACACAGGGTGGGAGCAGTACTTC; CDR3aa: CASSDTGWEQYF
d_gene: TRBD2; j_gene: TRBJ2-1; abundance: NA; v_gene: TRBV29-1; CDR3nt: TGCAGCATTCCGGGACTAGCGGGAGAGTTCTTC; CDR3aa: CSIPGLAGEFF
d_gene: NA; j_gene: TRBJ1-2; abundance: NA; v_gene: TRBV6-2/TRBV6-3; CDR3nt: TGTGCCAGCAGAGAGAACAGGTCGCCTAACTATGGCTACACCTTC; CDR3aa: CASRENRSPNYGYTF
d_gene: NA; j_gene: TRBJ2-5; abundance: NA; v_gene: TRBV28; CDR3nt: TGTGCCACCCACAGGGACCGCCAAGAGACCCAGTACTTC; CDR3aa: CATHRDRQETQYF
d_gene: NA; j_gene: TRBJ2-7; abundance: NA; v_gene: TRBV12-3/TRBV12-4; CDR3nt: TGTGCCAGCGGACCGCAGGGGTACGAGCAGTACTTC; CDR3aa: CASGPQGYEQYF
d_gene: NA; j_gene: TRBJ1-2; abundance: NA; v_gene: TRBV30; CDR3nt: TGTGCCTGGAGGTCGGAACAGGGCAGTGGCTACACCTTC; CDR3aa: CAWRSEQGSGYTF
d_gene: NA; j_gene: TRBJ2-3; abundance: NA; v_gene: TRBV28; CDR3nt: TGTGCCAGCAGTTTTCCTCCCGAGGACTACGACCTAGATACGCAGTATTTT; CDR3aa: CASSFPPEDYDLDTQYF
d_gene: NA; j_gene: TRBJ2-3; abundance: NA; v_gene: TRBV19; CDR3nt: TGTGCCAGTAGTTCACAGGGTAGGGCAGATACGCAGTATTTT; CDR3aa: CASSSQGRADTQYF
d_gene: NA; j_gene: TRBJ2-5; abundance: many; v_gene: TRBV5-1; CDR3nt: TGCGCCAGCAGCTTGACAGCTGAGACCCAGTACTTC; CDR3aa: CASSLTAETQYF
d_gene: TRBD1; j_gene: TRBJ1-6; abundance: NA; v_gene: TRBV7-9; CDR3nt: TGTGCCAGCAGCAAATTACAGGGGGCATTGAATTCACCCCTCCACTTT; CDR3aa: CASSKLQGALNSPLHF
d_gene: TRBD1; j_gene: TRBJ1-4; abundance: few; v_gene: TRBV13; CDR3nt: TGTGCCAGCAGCGAGACCAGGGGGCGGATACGTGAAAAACTGTTTTTT; CDR3aa: CASSETRGRIREKLFF
d_gene: NA; j_gene: TRBJ2-5; abundance: NA; v_gene: TRBV18; CDR3nt: TGTGCCAGCTCACCAGGCGCCCAACAAGAGACCCAGTACTTC; CDR3aa: CASSPGAQQETQYF